This record covers a single T cell receptor beta chain. Its antigen remains unknown. The record originates from a study of T cells expressing NK-cell markers. The study's findings and limits: About six donors showed dominant NKG2C+ clonotypes comprising about 1.0-7.5% of their CD8+ T cells.

TCRdb re-called the 5' RACE reads, yielding one record per CDR3 amino acid sequence without DNA. This sample contains 160,000 or so distinct CDR3 sequences. The sample consisted of blood T cells: a sorted CD56 or NKG2C T cell subset, CD4+ or CD8+ T cells, or bulk PBMC T cells (not recorded which). This receptor was identified in a woman aged 18 to 75 in good health.

The CDR3 loop reads CASSPKGGYTF. J is TRBJ1-2 and V is TRBV3-1. The germline V gene encodes CDR1 LGHDT and CDR2 YNNKEL (reference sequence). The CDR3 contains 11 residues.